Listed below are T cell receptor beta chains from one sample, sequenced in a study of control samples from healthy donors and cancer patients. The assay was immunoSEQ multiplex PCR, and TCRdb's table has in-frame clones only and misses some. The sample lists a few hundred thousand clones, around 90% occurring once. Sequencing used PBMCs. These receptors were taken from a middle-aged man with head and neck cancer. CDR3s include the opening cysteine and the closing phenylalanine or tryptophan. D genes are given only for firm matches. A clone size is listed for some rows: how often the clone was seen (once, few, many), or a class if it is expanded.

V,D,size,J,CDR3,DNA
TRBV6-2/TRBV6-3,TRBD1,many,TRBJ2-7,CASSPRDSSEQYF,TGTGCCAGCAGTCCCCGGGACAGCTCCGAGCAGTACTTC
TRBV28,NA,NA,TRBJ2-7,CALGQLNEQYF,TGTGCCCTTGGTCAGTTGAACGAGCAGTACTTC
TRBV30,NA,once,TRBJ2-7,CAWSAPGTLMAGTSYEQYF,TGTGCCTGGAGCGCCCCGGGAACGTTGATGGCAGGAACCTCCTACGAGCAGTACTTC
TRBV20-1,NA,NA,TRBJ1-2,CSASPGLSPPYGYTF,TGCAGTGCTAGTCCAGGACTGTCTCCCCCCTATGGCTACACCTTC
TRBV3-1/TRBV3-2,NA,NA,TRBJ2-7,CASSQDQDLEQYF,TGTGCCAGCAGCCAGGATCAGGATCTTGAGCAGTACTTC
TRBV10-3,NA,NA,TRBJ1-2,CAISEWQTNLNYGYTF,TGTGCCATCAGTGAGTGGCAGACCAATCTTAACTATGGCTACACCTTC
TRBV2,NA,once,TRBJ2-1,CASITGHNEQFF,TGTGCCAGTATTACAGGGCACAATGAGCAGTTCTTC
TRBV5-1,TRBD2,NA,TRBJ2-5,CASGRLAGGQETQYF,TGCGCCAGCGGACGACTAGCGGGGGGTCAAGAGACCCAGTACTTC
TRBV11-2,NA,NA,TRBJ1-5,CASSLAWGPGQPQHF,TGTGCCAGCAGCTTAGCGTGGGGACCGGGTCAGCCCCAGCATTTT
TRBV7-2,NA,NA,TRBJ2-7,CASSERYRDEQYF,TGTGCCAGCAGCGAACGCTACAGGGACGAGCAGTACTTC
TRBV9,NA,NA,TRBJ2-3,CASSVGIGAPDTQYF,TGTGCCAGCAGCGTAGGAATAGGGGCCCCAGATACGCAGTATTTT
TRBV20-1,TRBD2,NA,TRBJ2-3,CSASESGRDTQYF,TGCAGTGCTAGTGAGTCCGGGAGGGATACGCAGTATTTT
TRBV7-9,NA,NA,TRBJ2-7,CASSPRGHEQYF,TGTGCCAGCAGCCCCCGGGGCCACGAGCAGTACTTC
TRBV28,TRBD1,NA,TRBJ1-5,CASSGRGRVYNQPQHF,TGTGCCAGCAGTGGAAGGGGGCGAGTTTACAATCAGCCCCAGCATTTT
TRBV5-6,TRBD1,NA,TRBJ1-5,CASSLTVPGTVYSNQPQHF,TGTGCCAGCAGCTTGACCGTTCCCGGGACAGTTTATAGCAATCAGCCCCAGCATTTT
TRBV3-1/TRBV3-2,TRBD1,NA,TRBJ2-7,CASSQYLTGTAPEQYF,TGTGCCAGCAGCCAATACCTCACTGGGACAGCCCCTGAGCAGTACTTC
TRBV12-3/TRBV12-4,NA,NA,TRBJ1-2,CASSLEGYGYTF,TGTGCCAGCAGTTTAGAGGGTTATGGCTACACCTTC
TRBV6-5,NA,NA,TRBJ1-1,CASSSGQMNTEAFF,TGTGCCAGCAGTTCCGGACAGATGAACACTGAAGCTTTCTTT
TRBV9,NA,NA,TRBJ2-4,CASSVSSEAAQYF,TGTGCCAGCAGCGTATCGAGCGAGGCGGCTCAGTACTTC
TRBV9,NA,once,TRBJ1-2,CASSRYRAYGYTF,TGTGCCAGCTCTCGGTACAGGGCCTATGGCTACACCTTC
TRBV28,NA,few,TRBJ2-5,CASNIPQETQYF,TGTGCCAGCAACATCCCGCAAGAGACCCAGTACTTC
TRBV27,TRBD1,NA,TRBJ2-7,CASRGQGVSYEQYF,TGTGCCAGCAGGGGACAGGGGGTCTCTTACGAGCAGTACTTC
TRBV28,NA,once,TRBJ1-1,CASTPPGARIEAFF,TGTGCCAGCACCCCCCCCGGGGCCAGAATTGAAGCTTTCTTT
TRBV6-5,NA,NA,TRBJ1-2,CASSRDGQDGYTF,TGTGCCAGCAGTAGGGACGGTCAGGATGGCTACACCTTC
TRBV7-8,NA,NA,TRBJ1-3,CASSPAVNTIYF,TGTGCCAGCAGCCCAGCGGTAAACACCATATATTTT
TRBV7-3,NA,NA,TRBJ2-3,CASSTNGGGTDTQYF,TGTGCCAGCAGCACCAACGGGGGCGGCACAGATACGCAGTATTTT
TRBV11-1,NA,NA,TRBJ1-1,CASSFSTGNTEAFF,TGTGCCAGCAGCTTCTCAACTGGGAACACTGAAGCTTTCTTT
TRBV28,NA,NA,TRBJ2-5,CASSFPLGGRKEETQYF,TGTGCCAGCAGTTTCCCCCTAGGAGGGAGAAAGGAGGAGACCCAGTACTTC
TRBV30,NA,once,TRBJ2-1,CAWGRAYNEQFF,TGTGCCTGGGGGCGGGCCTACAATGAGCAGTTCTTC
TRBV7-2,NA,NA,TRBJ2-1,CASSPKGWGTAPNEQFF,TGTGCCAGCAGCCCCAAGGGGTGGGGGACGGCTCCCAATGAGCAGTTCTTC
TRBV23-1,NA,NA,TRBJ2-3,CASSHEQEISTDTQYF,TGCGCCAGCAGTCATGAACAGGAAATTAGCACAGATACGCAGTATTTT
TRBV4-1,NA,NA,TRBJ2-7,CASSLRPADSSYEQYF,TGCGCCAGCAGCCTACGCCCTGCCGACTCCTCCTACGAGCAGTACTTC
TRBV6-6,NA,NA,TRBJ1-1,CASSPSSGLLNTEAFF,TGTGCCAGCAGTCCCTCTTCCGGGTTGTTGAACACTGAAGCTTTCTTT
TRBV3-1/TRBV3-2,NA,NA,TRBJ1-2,CASSQGLSYTF,TGTGCCAGCAGCCAAGGGTTGAGCTACACCTTC
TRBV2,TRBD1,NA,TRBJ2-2,CASSYRGEAGELFF,TGTGCCAGCAGCTACAGGGGTGAGGCCGGGGAGCTGTTTTTT
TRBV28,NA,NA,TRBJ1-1,CASWSGTEYISTEAFF,TGTGCCAGCTGGTCCGGGACGGAGTACATCTCCACTGAAGCTTTCTTT
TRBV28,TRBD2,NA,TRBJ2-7,CASSLPSGGYEQYF,TGTGCCAGCAGTTTACCTAGCGGAGGCTACGAGCAGTACTTC
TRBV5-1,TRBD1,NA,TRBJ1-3,CASSPGGQGSSGNTIYF,TGCGCCAGCAGCCCTGGGGGACAGGGGAGCTCTGGAAACACCATATATTTT
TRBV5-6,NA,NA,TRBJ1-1,CASSWNVDREAFF,TGTGCCAGCAGCTGGAACGTGGACAGAGAAGCTTTCTTT
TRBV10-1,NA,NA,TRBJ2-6,CASSDKSGANVLTF,TGCGCCAGCAGTGACAAGTCTGGGGCCAACGTCCTGACTTTC
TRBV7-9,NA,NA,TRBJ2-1,CASSPSKGTYNEQFF,TGTGCCAGCAGCCCATCAAAAGGTACCTACAATGAGCAGTTCTTC
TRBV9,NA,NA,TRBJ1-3,CASSVGVLGAENTIYF,TGTGCCAGCAGCGTAGGGGTGCTGGGGGCGGAAAACACCATATATTTT
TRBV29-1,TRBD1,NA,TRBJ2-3,CSVGRTGIDTQYF,TGCAGCGTCGGCAGGACAGGGATCGATACGCAGTATTTT
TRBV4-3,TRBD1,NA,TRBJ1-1,CASSQGTGAMGGTEAFF,TGCGCCAGCAGCCAAGGCACAGGGGCGATGGGGGGCACTGAAGCTTTCTTT
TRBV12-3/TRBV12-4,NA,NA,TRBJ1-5,CASTHQGMRVHF,TGTGCCAGCACCCACCAGGGTATGAGGGTGCATTTT
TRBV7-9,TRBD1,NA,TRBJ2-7,CASSYPGQASYEQYF,TGTGCCAGCAGCTACCCGGGACAGGCCTCCTACGAGCAGTACTTC
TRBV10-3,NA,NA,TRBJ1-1,CASRQTDAGTHTEAFF,TGTGCCAGCCGACAAACCGATGCAGGGACCCACACTGAAGCTTTCTTT
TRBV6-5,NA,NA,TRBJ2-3,CASSYKDTQYF,TGTGCCAGCAGTTACAAGGATACGCAGTATTTT
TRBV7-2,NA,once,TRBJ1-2,CASSSGNRVSNYGYTF,TGTGCCAGCAGCTCCGGAAACAGGGTTTCTAACTATGGCTACACCTTC
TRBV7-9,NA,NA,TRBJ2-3,CASSLDGGTDTQYF,TGTGCCAGCAGCTTAGATGGGGGGACAGATACGCAGTATTTT
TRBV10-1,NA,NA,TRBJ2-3,CASSEWGRGTDTQYF,TGCGCCAGCAGTGAGTGGGGCCGGGGCACAGATACGCAGTATTTT